This T cell receptor beta chain was sequenced during a study of T cells after yellow fever vaccination. TCRdb redid the calling of the 5' RACE reads with MiXCR, one entry per CDR3 protein. The sample gives about 370,000 distinct CDR3 sequences, under 14% of which show up once; roughly 18% is in the top ten. This CDR3 spans 14 amino acids. CDR1 MNHEY and CDR2 SMNVEV come from the germline V gene (reference sequence). The germline V and J ends were trimmed by 2 bases and 7 bases, with 12 bases remaining between them. There are a few counts of this clonotype. This receptor was obtained from a man aged 18 to 29 who received the YFV17D yellow fever vaccine. V usage is TRBV27 and J usage is TRBJ1-3; tentatively, D is TRBD1 (6 bases). Sequences were derived from PBMCs, sampled on the day of the first yellow fever vaccination. CDR3 nucleotide sequence: TGTGCCAGCAGTTTAAGCGGAAGGGGGAACACCATATATTTT. Translating gives CASSLSGRGNTIYF.